The 26 T cell receptor beta chains reported below all come from one sample, sequenced in a study of Tregs in tolerant kidney transplant recipients. Method: immunoSEQ multiplex PCR; TCRdb's copy keeps in-frame clones and lacks some. The sample lists approximately 260,000 clones; about 86% were seen once. The sequenced sample was CD4+ T cells from blood. These receptors were taken from a human donor in good health.

For this clone: An end of the junction does not agree with germline; a read error may underlie this. The rearrangement joins TRBV19 to TRBJ1-5, with D hard to call. CDR1 is LNHDA, CDR2 SQIVND, per germline (reference sequence). The length of the CDR3 is 15 residues. CDR3 sequence (DNA): TGTGCCAGTGGTATAGACCGAGGGCAGCTGCAGCCCCAGCATTTT. Protein product: CASGIDRGQLQPQHF.

This clone occurred a few times. This sequence joins TRBV2 and TRBJ2-1; a weak D match, TRBD2 (7 bases). Deletions cut 4 bases from V and 0 bases from J, with 10 bases between. The CDR3 is 15 residues long. Germline V gives CDR1 SNHLY, CDR2 FYNNEI. The chain's CDR3 is CASSVRGGSYNEQFF. The CDR3, as DNA: TGTGCCAGCAGTGTGAGGGGGGGCTCCTACAATGAGCAGTTCTTC.

The rearrangement joins TRBV7-6 to TRBJ2-5, with 7 bases lining up with TRBD1. With V trimmed by 3 bases and J by 1 base, 5 bases remained unmatched. The CDR3 has 15 residues. The germline V gene encodes CDR1 SGHVS and CDR2 FNYEAQ. The CDR3 region is CASSLQGQLQETQYF. DNA for the CDR3: TGTGCCAGCAGCTTGCAGGGACAGCTCCAAGAGACCCAGTACTTC.

J is TRBJ1-6 and V is TRBV7-2, with TRBD1 identical over 10 bases. This CDR3 has 15 amino acids. CDR1 and CDR2 from the germline V gene are SGHTA and FQGNSA. Losses at the gene ends were 4 bases for V and 10 bases for J; bases not matched to a gene: 7. This CDR3 reads CASSSGQGRGSPLHF. The CDR3 nucleotides are TGTGCCAGCAGCTCGGGACAGGGGAGAGGATCACCCCTCCACTTT. The variable domain in full, completed from reference TRBV7-2 and TRBJ1-6, reads GAGVSQSPSNKVTEKGKDVELRCDPISGHTALYWYRQSLGQGLEFLIYFQGNSAPDKSGLPSDRFSAERTGGSVSTLTIQRTQQEDSAVYLCASSSGQGRGSPLHFGNGTRLTVT.

This chain links TRBV5-1 with TRBJ2-3; 11 positions agree with TRBD2. The CDR3 runs to 17 residues. Germline lookup yields CDR1 SGHRS and CDR2 YFSETQ. V lost 0 bases and J lost 0; bases outside the gene matches: 3. The CDR3 DNA follows: TGCGCCAGCAGCTTGGCGGCTAGCGGGGGGAGCACAGATACGCAGTATTTT. Amino acid sequence: CASSLAASGGSTDTQYF.

This clone came up a few times. This chain connects TRBV2 to TRBJ1-4; 8 nucleotides align to TRBD1. With 5 bases clipped from V and 3 bases from J, the junction kept 2 bases outside the gene matches. This CDR3 comprises 14 residues. Looked up from germline, CDR1 is SNHLY and CDR2 is FYNNEI. CDR3 nucleotide sequence: TGTGCCAGCAGTATGGACAGGGCTAATGAAAAACTGTTTTTT. This sequence encodes CASSMDRANEKLFF.

Notes on this clone: Distinct nucleotide sequences in the sample also encode this CDR3. The rearrangement joins TRBV2 to TRBJ2-7; the D is unclear. Looked up from germline, CDR1 is SNHLY and CDR2 is FYNNEI. CDR3 size: 12 residues. V was shortened by 6 bases and J by 0 bases, with 6 bases between the two germline ends. This CDR3 reads CASSRLSYEQYF. CDR3 in DNA: TGTGCCAGCAGCCGACTCTCCTACGAGCAGTACTTC.

This clone was seen only a few times. The V call is TRBV6-5, the J call TRBJ1-3; D uncertain. Germline values: CDR1 MNHEY, CDR2 SVGAGI. V lost 10 bases and J 0 bases, leaving 13 bases between the germline ends. CDR3 length: 14 amino acids. Here the CDR3 DNA reads TGTGCCACCTTACTGAAGTCCTCTGGAAACACCATATATTTT. Amino acid sequence: CATLLKSSGNTIYF.

The chain links TRBV11-2 to TRBJ2-3; 7 bases are shared with TRBD1. The J segment lost 5 bases and the V segment lost 5 bases, leaving 7 bases of the junction unmatched. Germline lookup yields CDR1 SGHAT and CDR2 FQNNGV. The CDR3 totals 14 residues. As DNA, the CDR3 is TGTGCCAGCAGCGCAAGGGACAGACTAGATACGCAGTATTTT. Its protein product is CASSARDRLDTQYF.

This clone was picked up a small number of times. The chain is built from TRBV19 and TRBJ1-1; 7 nucleotides agree with TRBD1. Per the germline V gene, CDR1 is LNHDA and CDR2 is SQIVND (reference sequence). The CDR3 sequence is 12 residues long. V gave up 2 bases and J gave up 9 bases; unmatched junction bases: 3. The CDR3 sequence is CASSIRDSKAFF. The CDR3 nucleotides read TGTGCCAGTAGTATACGGGACAGTAAAGCTTTCTTT.

This chain links TRBV5-1 with TRBJ1-3; TRBD1 matches at 7 bases. J gave up 2 bases and V 4 bases, and 3 bases lay outside the gene matches. This CDR3 has 14 residues. The germline V gene encodes CDR1 SGHRS and CDR2 YFSETQ. CDR3 DNA: TGCGCCAGCAGCGCACAGGGGCCTGGAAACACCATATATTTT. This encodes CASSAQGPGNTIYF.

This clone appeared a single time. This sequence joins TRBV5-4 and TRBJ2-7; D unresolved. The length of the CDR3 is 11 residues. CDR1 SGHNT and CDR2 YYREEE come from the germline V gene (reference sequence). V gave up 4 bases and J gave up 6 bases, with 8 bases separating them. CDR3 DNA sequence: TGTGCCAGCAGCCCCAAGTTCGAGCAGTACTTC. It translates to CASSPKFEQYF.

This clone was counted once. This chain links TRBV6-1 with TRBJ2-5, with a tentative D call TRBD1 (6 bases). The ends were cut back, 4 bases at V and 7 bases at J, with 16 bases in the middle. The CDR3 length is 14 residues. Germline V gene sequence: CDR1 MNHNS, CDR2 SASEGT. The CDR3 region has the DNA TGTGCCAGCAGTGGAGCACAGGGCCTTCGGACCCAGTACTTC. Its translation: CASSGAQGLRTQYF.

The chain recombines TRBV30 with TRBJ2-1; 9 bases are a match to TRBD1. V was pared by 0 bases and J by 0 bases, with 6 bases of the junction left unmatched. This CDR3 has 17 residues. Germline assignment: CDR1 GTSNPN and CDR2 SVGIG (reference sequence). Here the CDR3 reads CAWSVRGTGRSYNEQFF. CDR3 in DNA: TGTGCCTGGAGTGTACGGGGGACAGGGCGCTCCTACAATGAGCAGTTCTTC.

This clone was picked up a small number of times. This chain connects TRBV19 to TRBJ1-6, with unresolved D. Germline values: CDR1 LNHDA, CDR2 SQIVND (reference sequence). The CDR3 contains 14 residues. V dropped 3 bases and J dropped 10 bases, with 13 bases sitting between them. The CDR3 DNA is TGTGCCAGTAGTATCGGGCAGGTGGGCTCACCCCTCCACTTT. It yields the protein CASSIGQVGSPLHF.

This chain uses TRBV7-2 with TRBJ1-4; tentatively, D is TRBD1 (5 bases). Per the germline V gene, CDR1 is SGHTA and CDR2 is FQGNSA. The ends were cut back, 6 bases at V and 0 bases at J, with 11 bases in the middle. The CDR3 covers 15 residues. The CDR3 region is CASSPPGPTNEKLFF. The DNA for the CDR3 is TGTGCCAGCAGTCCTCCGGGACCAACTAATGAAAAACTGTTTTTT. Combining the CDR3 with reference TRBV7-2 and TRBJ1-4 gives the whole variable domain GAGVSQSPSNKVTEKGKDVELRCDPISGHTALYWYRQSLGQGLEFLIYFQGNSAPDKSGLPSDRFSAERTGGSVSTLTIQRTQQEDSAVYLCASSPPGPTNEKLFFGSGTQLSVL.

V and J are TRBV9 and TRBJ2-5; D is possibly TRBD1 or TRBD2 (5 bases each). The germline V and J ends were trimmed by 0 bases and 2 bases, with 5 bases remaining between them. CDR3 length equals 13 residues. Per the germline V gene, CDR1 is SGDLS and CDR2 is YYNGEE. The CDR3, as DNA: TGTGCCAGCAGCGTAGGGGGGCAAGAGACCCAGTACTTC. It translates to CASSVGGQETQYF.

In nucleotides, the CDR3 is TGTGCCAGCAGCCGTACAGGGGCCAACGTCCTGACTTTC. Residues: CASSRTGANVLTF. This chain connects TRBV6-5 to TRBJ2-6; D gene uncertain. Trimming pared 6 bases from V and 4 bases from J, leaving 7 bases between. The germline V gene has CDR1 MNHEY and CDR2 SVGAGI. The CDR3 loop spans 13 amino acids.

The rearrangement joins TRBV19 to TRBJ1-6; a weak D match, TRBD1 (6 bases). CDR3 length: 15 residues. Germline loops: CDR1 LNHDA, CDR2 SQIVND (reference sequence). The V end lost 3 bases, the J end lost 7 bases, and 13 bases lay between the germline ends. CDR3 in amino acids: CASSMGWGRNSPLHF. DNA for the CDR3: TGTGCCAGTAGTATGGGTTGGGGGCGGAATTCACCCCTCCACTTT. The variable domain in full, with the rest retrieved from reference TRBV19 and TRBJ1-6, is DGGITQSPKYLFRKEGQNVTLSCEQNLNHDAMYWYRQDPGQGLRLIYYSQIVNDFQKGDIAEGYSVSREKKESFPLTVTSAQKNPTAFYLCASSMGWGRNSPLHFGNGTRLTVT.

This clone turned up a few times. This chain joins TRBV23-1 and TRBJ2-1; D is unresolved. TRBV23-1 is recorded as an ORF, its role being uncertain. V lost 0 bases, J lost 4 bases, and 13 bases lay in between. The CDR3 sequence is 16 residues long. The CDR3 DNA reads TGCGCCAGCAGTCAATCCCCCTGGACGGGTTACAATGAGCAGTTCTTC. It yields the protein CASSQSPWTGYNEQFF.

V usage is TRBV4-1 and J usage is TRBJ2-3; TRBD2 aligns across 8 bases. CDR1 MGHRA and CDR2 YSYEKL come from the germline V gene. The V gene end was trimmed by 4 bases and the J gene end by 0 bases; junction bases not matched to a gene: 3. The CDR3 consists of 15 residues. CDR3 protein: CASSRASGSTDTQYF. For the CDR3, the DNA is TGCGCCAGCAGCCGGGCTAGCGGGAGCACAGATACGCAGTATTTT.

V gene TRBV18 combines with J gene TRBJ1-1; 8 bases agree with TRBD1. CDR1 and CDR2 (germline): KGHSH, LQKENI. The J segment lost 5 bases and the V segment lost 4 bases, leaving 6 bases of the junction unmatched. CDR3 length: 14 residues. For the CDR3, the DNA is TGTGCCAGCTCACTCGGACAGGGTGGGACTGAAGCTTTCTTT. It is translated as CASSLGQGGTEAFF. Full variable domain (remainder filled in from reference TRBV18 and TRBJ1-1): NAGVMQNPRHLVRRRGQEARLRCSPMKGHSHVYWYRQLPEEGLKFMVYLQKENIIDESGMPKERFSAEFPKEGPSILRIQQVVRGDSAAYFCASSLGQGGTEAFFGQGTRLTVV.

The genes are TRBV30 and TRBJ1-6; D gene ambiguous. Germline V CDR1 and CDR2: GTSNPN, SVGIG (reference sequence). The V end was cut by 0 bases, the J end by 4 bases, with 22 bases between. This CDR3 comprises 19 residues. DNA for the CDR3: TGTGCCTGGAGTGTAGGTCGTGTCATTCAAAAGGGATATAATTCACCCCTCCACTTT. It is translated as CAWSVGRVIQKGYNSPLHF. The variable domain in full, completed from reference TRBV30 and TRBJ1-6, reads SQTIHQWPATLVQPVGSPLSLECTVEGTSNPNLYWYRQAAGRGLQLLFYSVGIGQISSEVPQNLSASRPQDRQFILSSKKLLLSDSGFYLCAWSVGRVIQKGYNSPLHFGNGTRLTVT.

This chain uses TRBV5-1 with TRBJ1-1; D is unclear. Germline-derived CDR1 and CDR2 are SGHRS and YFSETQ. V dropped 0 bases and J dropped 0 bases, with 6 bases sitting between them. The CDR3 sequence is 14 residues long. The DNA for the CDR3 is TGCGCCAGCAGCTTGGCCGCTATGAACACTGAAGCTTTCTTT. This translates into CASSLAAMNTEAFF.

In its sample, this clone was seen a few times. The chain couples TRBV5-1 to TRBJ1-3; D remains ambiguous. The ends were cut back, 0 bases at V and 0 bases at J, with 7 bases in the middle. Per the germline V gene, CDR1 is SGHRS and CDR2 is YFSETQ. This CDR3 is 15 amino acids long. The CDR3 DNA is TGCGCCAGCAGCTTGGACAGCGACTCTGGAAACACCATATATTTT. Its protein product is CASSLDSDSGNTIYF.

The chain employs TRBV5-1 and TRBJ2-1; weak D call: TRBD1 (5 bases). With 2 bases removed from V and 1 base from J, the gap between germline ends came to 13 bases. The CDR3 extends over 16 amino acids. Germline CDR1 is SGHRS and CDR2 is YFSETQ. CDR3 bases: TGCGCCAGCAGCTTCGACAGCCCTGGGTCCTACAATGAGCAGTTCTTC. Translation: CASSFDSPGSYNEQFF.